Here is one TCR beta chain with its context. Its cognate antigen is unknown. A far bigger clonotype differs at one base, so this is likely a read error. Gene names and germline match the mouse. The read terminates 1 residue before the CDR3 end, so the remaining end is supplied by the germline J gene. This sample was included in a study of tissue T cells after allogeneic stem cell transplantation. The CDR3 is 13 amino acids. Trimming removed 3 bases from V and 7 bases from J, with 13 bases in between. Germline V gene data show CDR1 as MNHDT and CDR2 as YYDKIL. Study-level points and caveats: Limitations included a small, clinically heterogeneous cohort and limited sampling depth. Shared clones across patients were few; motif clustering revealed tissue-specific shared signatures. Tissue-detected TCR repertoire was only partly captured by blood and spleen T cells.

Assay used: immunoSEQ multiplex PCR; TCRdb lists only in-frame clones, some missing. The table has 3,500 to 4,500 clones, around 45% seen once. Time point described: mouse harvest day 14 after allogeneic transplant. Mouse grafts combined 10^7 T-cell-depleted bone marrow cells with 10^6 splenic CD5+ T cells. Tissues came from B6→BALB/c major-mismatch GVHD mice at day 7 or 14. The sample was lymph node tissue. The sequence was obtained from a female BALB/c mouse given C57BL/6 T cells with graft-versus-host disease after an allogeneic hematopoietic cell transplant. The gene calls are TRBV17 and TRBJ2-7, with a tentative D call TRBD1 (6 bases). CDR3 loop: CASSSQGKGEQYF. CDR3 bases read: TGTGCTAGCAGTAGTCAGGGGAAGGGGGAACAGTAC.